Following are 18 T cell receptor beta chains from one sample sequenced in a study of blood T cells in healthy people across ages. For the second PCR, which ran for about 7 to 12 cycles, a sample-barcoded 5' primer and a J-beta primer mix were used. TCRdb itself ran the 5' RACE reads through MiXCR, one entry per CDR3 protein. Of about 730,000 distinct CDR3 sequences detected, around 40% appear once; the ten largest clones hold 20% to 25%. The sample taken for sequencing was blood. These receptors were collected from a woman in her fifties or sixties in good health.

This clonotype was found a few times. CDR3 nucleotides: TGTGCCAGCAGCTCGGCGACAGGGAGTGTAACTGAGACCCAGTACTTC. As protein: CASSSATGSVTETQYF. The chain has TRBV7-2 and TRBJ2-5, with 7 bases that match TRBD1. Looked up from germline, CDR1 is SGHTA and CDR2 is FQGNSA. This CDR3 is built from 16 residues. With 4 bases clipped from V and 5 bases from J, the junction kept 13 bases outside the gene matches.

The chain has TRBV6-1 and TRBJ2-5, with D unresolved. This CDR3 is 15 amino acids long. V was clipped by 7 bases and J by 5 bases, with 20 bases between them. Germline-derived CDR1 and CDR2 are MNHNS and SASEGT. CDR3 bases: TGTGCCAGCACCGGCAGGTCGGGCTGGGATGAGACCCAGTACTTC. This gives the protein CASTGRSGWDETQYF.

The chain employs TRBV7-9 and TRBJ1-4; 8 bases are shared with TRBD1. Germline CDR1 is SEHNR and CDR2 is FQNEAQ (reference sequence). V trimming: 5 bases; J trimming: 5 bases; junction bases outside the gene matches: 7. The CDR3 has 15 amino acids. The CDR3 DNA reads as TGTGCCAGCAGCGGCCGGGACAGGACCAATGAAAAACTGTTTTTT. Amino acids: CASSGRDRTNEKLFF. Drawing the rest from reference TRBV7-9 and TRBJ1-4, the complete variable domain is DTGVSQNPRHKITKRGQNVTFRCDPISEHNRLYWYRQTLGQGPEFLTYFQNEAQLEKSRLLSDRFSAERPKGSFSTLEIQRTEQGDSAMYLCASSGRDRTNEKLFFGSGTQLSVL.

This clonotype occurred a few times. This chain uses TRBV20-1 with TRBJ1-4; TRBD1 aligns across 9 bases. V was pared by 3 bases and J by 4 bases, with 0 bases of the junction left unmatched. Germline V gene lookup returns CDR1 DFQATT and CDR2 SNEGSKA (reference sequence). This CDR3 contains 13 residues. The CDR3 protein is CSARDRGNEKLFF. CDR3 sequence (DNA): TGCAGTGCTAGGGACAGGGGTAATGAAAAACTGTTTTTT.

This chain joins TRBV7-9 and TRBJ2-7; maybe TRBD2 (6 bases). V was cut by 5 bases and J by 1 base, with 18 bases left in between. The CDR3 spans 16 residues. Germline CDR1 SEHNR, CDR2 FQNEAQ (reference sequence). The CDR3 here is CASSPLTSKGSYEQYF. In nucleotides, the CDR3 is TGTGCCAGCAGCCCCCTTACTAGCAAGGGTTCCTACGAGCAGTACTTC.

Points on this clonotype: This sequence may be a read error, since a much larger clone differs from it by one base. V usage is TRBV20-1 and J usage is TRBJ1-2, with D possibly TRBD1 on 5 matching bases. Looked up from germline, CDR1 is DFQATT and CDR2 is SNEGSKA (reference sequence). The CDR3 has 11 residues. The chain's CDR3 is CSARAGSGCTF. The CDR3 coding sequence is TGCAGTGCTAGGGCAGGGAGTGGCTGCACCTTC.

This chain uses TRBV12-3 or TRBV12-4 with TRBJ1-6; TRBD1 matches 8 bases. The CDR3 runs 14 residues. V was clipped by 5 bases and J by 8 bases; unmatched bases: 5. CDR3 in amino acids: CASSGQGGDSPLHF. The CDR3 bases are TGTGCCAGCAGTGGACAGGGTGGCGATTCACCCCTCCACTTT.

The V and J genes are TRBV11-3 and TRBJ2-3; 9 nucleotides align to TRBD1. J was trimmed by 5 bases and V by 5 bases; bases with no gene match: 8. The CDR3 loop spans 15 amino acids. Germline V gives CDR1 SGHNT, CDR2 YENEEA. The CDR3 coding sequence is TGTGCCAGCAGCGAAAACAGGGGGCTGGGAGATACGCAGTATTTT. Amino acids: CASSENRGLGDTQYF. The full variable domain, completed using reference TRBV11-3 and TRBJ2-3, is EAGVVQSPRYKIIEKKQPVAFWCNPISGHNTLYWYLQNLGQGPELLIRYENEEAVDDSQLPKDRFSAERLKGVDSTLKIQPAELGDSAVYLCASSENRGLGDTQYFGPGTRLTVL.

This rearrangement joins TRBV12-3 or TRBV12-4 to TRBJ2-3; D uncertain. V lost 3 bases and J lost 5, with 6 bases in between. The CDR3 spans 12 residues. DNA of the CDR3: TGTGCCAGCAGTTTCTTACTAGATACGCAGTATTTT. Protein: CASSFLLDTQYF.

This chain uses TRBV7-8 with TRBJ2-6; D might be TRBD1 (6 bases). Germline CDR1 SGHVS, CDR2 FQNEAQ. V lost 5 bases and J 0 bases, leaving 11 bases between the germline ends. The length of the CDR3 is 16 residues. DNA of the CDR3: TGTGCCAGCAGCCAAAACAGGGACTCTGGGGCCAACGTCCTGACTTTC. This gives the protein CASSQNRDSGANVLTF.

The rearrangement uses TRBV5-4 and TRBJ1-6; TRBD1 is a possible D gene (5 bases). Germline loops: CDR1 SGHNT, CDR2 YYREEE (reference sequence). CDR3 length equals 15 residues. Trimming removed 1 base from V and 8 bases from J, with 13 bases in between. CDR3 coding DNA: TGTGCCAGCAGCTTGAGTTCAGGGCAAGATTCACCCCTCCACTTT. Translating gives CASSLSSGQDSPLHF.

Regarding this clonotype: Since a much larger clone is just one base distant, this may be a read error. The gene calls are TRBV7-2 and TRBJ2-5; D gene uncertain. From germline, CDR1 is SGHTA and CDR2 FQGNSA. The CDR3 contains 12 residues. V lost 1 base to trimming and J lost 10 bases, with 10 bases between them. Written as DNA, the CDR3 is TGTGCCAGCAGCTTAGACAGCTCTGACCAGTACTTC. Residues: CASSLDSSDQYF.

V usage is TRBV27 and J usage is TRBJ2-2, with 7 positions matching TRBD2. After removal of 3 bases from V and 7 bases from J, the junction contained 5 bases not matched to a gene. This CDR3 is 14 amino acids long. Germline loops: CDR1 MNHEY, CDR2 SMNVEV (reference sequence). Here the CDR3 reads CASSLGGGLGELFF. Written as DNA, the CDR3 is TGTGCCAGCAGTTTGGGGGGGGGTCTCGGGGAGCTGTTTTTT.

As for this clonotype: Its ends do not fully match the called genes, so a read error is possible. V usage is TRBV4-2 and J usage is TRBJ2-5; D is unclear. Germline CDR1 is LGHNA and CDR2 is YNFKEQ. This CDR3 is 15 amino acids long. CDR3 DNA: TGTACCAGCAGCCAAGATAGGCAGAGACAAGAGACCCAGTACTTC. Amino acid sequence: CTSSQDRQRQETQYF.

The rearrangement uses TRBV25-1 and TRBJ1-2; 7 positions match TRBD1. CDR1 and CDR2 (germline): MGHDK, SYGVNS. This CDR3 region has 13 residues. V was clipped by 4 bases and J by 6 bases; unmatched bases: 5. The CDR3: CASSVQGIHGYTF. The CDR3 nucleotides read TGTGCCAGCAGTGTACAGGGGATCCATGGCTACACCTTC.

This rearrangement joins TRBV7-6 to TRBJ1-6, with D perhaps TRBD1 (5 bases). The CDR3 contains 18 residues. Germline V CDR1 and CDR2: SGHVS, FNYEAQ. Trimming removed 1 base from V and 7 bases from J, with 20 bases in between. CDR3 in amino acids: CASSLGWTRGERNSPLHF. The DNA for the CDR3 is TGTGCCAGCAGCTTAGGATGGACGAGGGGAGAGCGGAATTCACCCCTCCACTTT.

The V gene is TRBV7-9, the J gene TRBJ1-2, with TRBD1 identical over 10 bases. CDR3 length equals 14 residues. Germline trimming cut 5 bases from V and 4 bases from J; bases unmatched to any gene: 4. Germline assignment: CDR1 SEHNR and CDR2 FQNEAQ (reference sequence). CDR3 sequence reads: CASSDWTGGYGYTF. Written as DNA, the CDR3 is TGTGCCAGCAGCGACTGGACAGGGGGCTATGGCTACACCTTC. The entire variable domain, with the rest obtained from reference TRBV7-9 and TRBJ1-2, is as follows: DTGVSQNPRHKITKRGQNVTFRCDPISEHNRLYWYRQTLGQGPEFLTYFQNEAQLEKSRLLSDRFSAERPKGSFSTLEIQRTEQGDSAMYLCASSDWTGGYGYTFGSGTRLTVV.

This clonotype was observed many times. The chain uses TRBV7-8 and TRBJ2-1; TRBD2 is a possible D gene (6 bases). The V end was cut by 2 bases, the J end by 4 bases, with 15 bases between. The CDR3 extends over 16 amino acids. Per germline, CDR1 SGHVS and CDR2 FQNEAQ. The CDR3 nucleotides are TGTGCCAGCAGCTTAACCCCCGATAGCGGATACAATGAGCAGTTCTTC. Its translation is CASSLTPDSGYNEQFF.